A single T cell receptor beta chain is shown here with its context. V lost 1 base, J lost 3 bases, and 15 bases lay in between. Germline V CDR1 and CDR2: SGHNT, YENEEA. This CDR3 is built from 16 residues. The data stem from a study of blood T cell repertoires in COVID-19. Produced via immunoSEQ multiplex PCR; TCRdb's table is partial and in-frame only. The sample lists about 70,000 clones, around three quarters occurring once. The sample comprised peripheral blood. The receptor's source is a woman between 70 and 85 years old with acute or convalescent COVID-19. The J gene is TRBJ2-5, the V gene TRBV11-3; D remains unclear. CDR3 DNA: TGTGCCAGCAGCTTAGCTTTTGTGTCCGTTGAAGAGACCCAGTACTTC. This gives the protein CASSLAFVSVEETQYF.